This T cell receptor (beta chain) appears in the sequencing data of a study of T cell responses to AZD1222 COVID-19 vaccine. This clone has a single count. The antigen is unknown. Overall study results and limits: As reported, nearly half of all spike-specific TCRs target variant regions that are unmutated. Baseline seropositivity characterized only a handful of AZD1222 recipients. Most donors were white British and more were female, and clonal diversity was possibly underestimated.

The length of the CDR3 is 15 residues. Unmatched junction bases numbered 10, after V lost 3 bases and J lost 9 bases. Germline CDR1 SEHNR, CDR2 FQNEAQ (reference sequence). Assay: immunoSEQ multiplex PCR; the TCRdb copy retains only in-frame clones and omits some. The table has roughly 100,000 clones, 88% seen once. The source is an adult in good health. V and J are TRBV7-9 and TRBJ1-3, with 8 bases fitting TRBD1. Sequences were derived from peripheral blood, sampled on day 0 of AZD1222 vaccination. The CDR3 DNA follows: TGTGCCAGCAGCTTCACCGGGACAGGCCGTGTCACCATATATTTT. Translated, it gives CASSFTGTGRVTIYF.